One sample yielded the 32 T cell receptor beta chains listed below, sequenced in a study of T cells in Graves' hyperthyroidism and ophthalmopathy. RNA transcripts were the template for amplifying TCR beta CDR3 regions. During a first-round RT-PCR of the TCR CDR3, the HTBI primer set was used. TCRdb recomputed calls from the multiplex PCR reads with MiXCR, one row per CDR3 protein. Here the sample spans roughly 290,000 distinct CDR3 sequences, 13% being singletons. The sequenced sample was blood. The receptors stem from a woman in her 30s with Graves' hyperthyroidism that later progressed to Graves' ophthalmopathy.

This clonotype was found a few times. The V and J genes are TRBV4-1 and TRBJ2-7; D gene unclear. The germline CDR1 and CDR2 sequences are MGHRA and YSYEKL. V was clipped by 2 bases and J by 2 bases, with 13 bases between them. This CDR3 region has 15 residues. CDR3 sequence (DNA): TGCGCCAGCAGCCAACCGGCGGAACCTCCCTACGAGCAGTACTTC. The encoded protein is CASSQPAEPPYEQYF.

This clonotype was counted at least ten times. The rearrangement uses TRBV6-1 and TRBJ2-7, with D maybe TRBD2 (5 bases). CDR1 is MNHNS and CDR2 is SASEGT in the germline V gene. CDR3 length equals 14 residues. Trimming took off 5 bases at V and 5 bases at J, with 16 bases between the two ends. The CDR3 loop is CASSSPTRVDEQYF. CDR3 nucleotide sequence: TGTGCCAGCAGTTCCCCAACTAGGGTCGACGAGCAGTACTTC.

This clonotype was seen repeatedly, ten times or more. The chain uses TRBV13 and TRBJ2-7, with a tentative D call TRBD2 (6 bases). Between the trimmed V and J ends, which lost 0 bases and 0 bases, there was a span of 9 bases. Looked up from germline, CDR1 is PRHDT and CDR2 is FYEKMQ (reference sequence). This CDR3 spans 15 amino acids. CDR3 region: CASSLGGGNSYEQYF. The CDR3 DNA reads TGTGCCAGCAGCTTAGGCGGAGGGAACTCCTACGAGCAGTACTTC.

This clonotype has ten or more counts. J is TRBJ2-1 and V is TRBV6-2 or TRBV6-3; no clear D gene. Germline CDR1 and CDR2: MNHEY and SVGEGT. Between the trimmed V and J ends, which lost 0 bases and 13 bases, there was a span of 10 bases. CDR3 length: 12 residues. The CDR3 bases are TGTGCCAGCAGTTACTCTTCCCCTGTCCAGTTCTTC. Translation gives CASSYSSPVQFF.

This clonotype was counted a single time. The CDR3 bases are TGTGCCAGCAGCTCGACCGACCGGTTCAGCCTAAAGGGTGAGCAGTTCTTC. Translated, it gives CASSSTDRFSLKGEQFF. The chain recombines TRBV7-2 with TRBJ2-1; D gene ambiguous. Trimming left V 4 bases short and J 9 bases short, with 25 bases between. This CDR3 region has 17 residues. CDR1 is SGHTA and CDR2 is FQGNSA in the germline V gene.

The chain carries TRBV20-1 and TRBJ2-2, with D possibly TRBD1 on 6 matching bases. Germline V gives CDR1 DFQATT, CDR2 SNEGSKA (reference sequence). The CDR3 runs 12 residues. V lost 5 bases, J lost 5 bases, and 9 bases lay in between. The CDR3 nucleotides read TGCAGTGCTCCTAGGGGGACCGGGGAGCTGTTTTTT. The encoded protein is CSAPRGTGELFF.

Ten or more counts support this clonotype. The chain combines TRBV5-4 with TRBJ1-2; weak D call: TRBD1 (6 bases). Trimming removed 0 bases at V and 3 bases at J, with 12 bases between. The CDR3 has 15 amino acids. The germline V gene has CDR1 SGHNT and CDR2 YYREEE (reference sequence). CDR3 loop: CASSLVGGGYYGYTF. In nucleotides, the CDR3 is TGTGCCAGCAGCTTGGTTGGAGGGGGGTACTATGGCTACACCTTC.

The gene calls are TRBV27 and TRBJ1-4; 8 bases line up with TRBD1. Trimming took 3 bases from V and 11 from J; bases not matched to a gene: 5. Germline V gene lookup returns CDR1 MNHEY and CDR2 SMNVEV (reference sequence). The CDR3 sequence is 13 residues long. The CDR3, as DNA: TGTGCCAGCAGTTTTTCAACAGGGGGGAAACTGTTTTTT. Its protein product is CASSFSTGGKLFF.

This clonotype was recorded at least ten times. The V call is TRBV20-1, the J call TRBJ2-3; 9 bases are a match to TRBD2. J lost 2 bases, V lost 2 bases, and 20 bases had no gene match. Germline V gives CDR1 DFQATT, CDR2 SNEGSKA (reference sequence). The CDR3 is 20 residues long. CDR3 nucleotides: TGCAGTGCTAGATTCGGTCTAGCGGGACCCTCGATAGCAACCACAGATACGCAGTATTTT. Translating gives CSARFGLAGPSIATTDTQYF.

This rearrangement joins TRBV4-1 to TRBJ1-4; D gene unclear. This CDR3 contains 15 residues. From germline, CDR1 is MGHRA and CDR2 YSYEKL. The V and J ends lost 0 bases and 4 bases respectively, with 9 bases between them. The CDR3 sequence is CASSQDRLDNEKLFF. CDR3 nucleotides: TGCGCCAGCAGCCAAGATAGGCTTGATAATGAAAAACTGTTTTTT.

There are many counts of this clonotype. The chain has TRBV7-9 and TRBJ2-7; 10 nucleotides match TRBD1. Losses at the gene ends were 5 bases for V and 2 bases for J; bases not matched to a gene: 12. The CDR3 is 17 residues long. Germline CDR1 is SEHNR and CDR2 is FQNEAQ (reference sequence). The DNA of the CDR3 is TGTGCCAGCAGCGGCCCGGAGGGGACAGGGGACCCCTACGAGCAGTACTTC. As protein: CASSGPEGTGDPYEQYF.

The sample holds one count of this clonotype. The V and J genes are TRBV28 and TRBJ2-3; the D gene is possibly TRBD2 (5 bases). V was cut by 8 bases and J by 2 bases, with 14 bases left in between. The V gene's germline CDR1 is MDHEN and CDR2 SYDVKM. This CDR3 is 14 amino acids long. Here the CDR3 reads CASADSSNTDTQYF. In DNA form, the CDR3 reads TGTGCCAGCGCGGACTCCTCTAACACAGATACGCAGTATTTT.

V and J are TRBV19 and TRBJ2-1; 12 nucleotides agree with TRBD1. J was trimmed by 1 base and V by 6 bases; bases with no gene match: 10. Per germline, CDR1 LNHDA and CDR2 SQIVND (reference sequence). CDR3 size: 18 residues. The CDR3 spells CASSVGDRGLYSYNEQFF. As DNA, the CDR3 is TGTGCCAGTAGCGTGGGGGACAGGGGGCTCTATTCCTACAATGAGCAGTTCTTC. The variable domain in full, completed from reference TRBV19 and TRBJ2-1, reads DGGITQSPKYLFRKEGQNVTLSCEQNLNHDAMYWYRQDPGQGLRLIYYSQIVNDFQKGDIAEGYSVSREKKESFPLTVTSAQKNPTAFYLCASSVGDRGLYSYNEQFFGPGTRLTVL.

This clonotype was found many times. J is TRBJ2-1 and V is TRBV7-8; D not resolved. The ends were cut back, 5 bases at V and 4 bases at J, with 12 bases in the middle. The CDR3 runs 14 residues. Looked up from germline, CDR1 is SGHVS and CDR2 is FQNEAQ. CDR3 nucleotides: TGTGCCAGCAGCCCCCGCGAGGCATACAATGAGCAGTTCTTC. This codes for CASSPREAYNEQFF.

Turning to this clonotype: Possible read error: a much larger clone is one base away. This chain joins TRBV28 and TRBJ2-7; D gene unclear. Germline V gene data show CDR1 as MDHEN and CDR2 as SYDVKM. The length of the CDR3 is 12 residues. The germline V and J ends were trimmed by 8 bases and 2 bases, with 10 bases remaining between them. CDR3 residues: CASCDGPYEQYF. For the CDR3, the DNA is TGTGCCAGCTGCGACGGTCCCTACGAGCAGTACTTC.

This clonotype came up many times. The V gene is TRBV30, the J gene TRBJ1-1; D gene unclear. The CDR3 has 14 amino acids. CDR1 and CDR2 (germline): GTSNPN, SVGIG (reference sequence). CDR3 DNA sequence: TGTGCTTCGAGCCGGCGGGCACTGAACACTGAAGCTTTCTTT. This sequence encodes CASSRRALNTEAFF.

There are a few counts of this clonotype. The chain has TRBV9 and TRBJ2-1; 7 bases map to TRBD2. CDR3 size: 14 residues. Per germline, CDR1 SGDLS and CDR2 YYNGEE. V lost 0 bases and J lost 7; bases outside the gene matches: 4. The CDR3 DNA reads as TGTGCCAGCAGCGTAGAGCCTAGCGGAAATGAGCAGTTCTTC. Translation gives CASSVEPSGNEQFF.

This chain joins TRBV6-2 or TRBV6-3 and TRBJ2-5, with TRBD2 matching 10 bases. Germline V lookup: CDR1 MNHEY, CDR2 SVGEGT. The CDR3 consists of 13 residues. J was trimmed by 5 bases and V by 6 bases; bases with no gene match: 3. CDR3 residues: CASRPSGSETQYF. For the CDR3, the DNA is TGTGCCAGCAGACCTAGCGGGAGTGAGACCCAGTACTTC.

This clonotype was found many times. The chain employs TRBV19 and TRBJ2-7, with D possibly matching TRBD1 (5 bases). Germline CDR1 reads LNHDA; CDR2 reads SQIVND (reference sequence). Trimming removed 4 bases at V and 6 bases at J, with 10 bases between. CDR3 size: 12 residues. DNA for the CDR3: TGTGCCAGTAGTACAGGGCTGGGCGAGCAGTACTTC. It is translated as CASSTGLGEQYF.

This clonotype was found many times. J is TRBJ1-1 and V is TRBV11-2; no clear D. The CDR3 loop spans 11 amino acids. Germline CDR1 reads SGHAT; CDR2 reads FQNNGV. V dropped 7 bases and J dropped 10 bases, with 13 bases sitting between them. CDR3: CASTPATSAFF. CDR3 in DNA: TGTGCCAGCACCCCCGCGACCTCAGCTTTCTTT.

The sample holds many counts of this clonotype. V is TRBV7-2 and J is TRBJ2-7, with 8 bases that match TRBD1. CDR3 length: 14 amino acids. In germline, CDR1 is SGHTA, CDR2 FQGNSA. J gave up 5 bases and V 3 bases, and 6 bases lay outside the gene matches. CDR3 nucleotide sequence: TGTGCCAGCAGCTTGGACAGGGCGGTTAACGAGCAGTACTTC. It specifies CASSLDRAVNEQYF.

Note on this clonotype: A much larger clone lies one base from this, so it may be a read error. J is TRBJ2-7 and V is TRBV3-1; D not resolved. This CDR3 has 15 amino acids. Germline loops: CDR1 LGHDT, CDR2 YNNKEL (reference sequence). V was trimmed by 2 bases and J by 2 bases, leaving 13 bases between them. Here the CDR3 reads CASSQTVSHPYEQYF. CDR3 nucleotides: TGTGCCAGCAGCCAAACAGTATCCCACCCCTACGAGCAGTACTTC.

The chain is built from TRBV6-1 and TRBJ2-1; TRBD2 is a possible D gene (6 bases). V lost 5 bases, J lost 7 bases, and 15 bases lay in between. The CDR3 spans 14 residues. Germline CDR1 is MNHNS and CDR2 is SASEGT. The CDR3 spells CASSTGTRGNEQFF. The CDR3 DNA sequence: TGTGCCAGCAGTACTGGGACTCGGGGGAATGAGCAGTTCTTC.

This clonotype has only a few counts. The junction departs from the called germline gene at one end, perhaps through a read error. The chain employs TRBV28 and TRBJ2-7; the D is unclear. Germline V gene sequence: CDR1 MDHEN, CDR2 SYDVKM. The length of the CDR3 is 14 residues. The CDR3 DNA is TGTGCCAGCAGCTTATGGGCCAAGGGCAACGAGCAGTACTTC. Amino acid sequence: CASSLWAKGNEQYF.

The V and J genes are TRBV27 and TRBJ2-1; 10 bases are shared with TRBD2. V shed 5 bases and J 3 bases; nucleotides not matched to a gene: 19. CDR3 length equals 20 residues. Germline V gives CDR1 MNHEY, CDR2 SMNVEV (reference sequence). The DNA for the CDR3 is TGTGCCAGCAGTACCCACAGGGGAAAACAAGCGGGAGGGGGCTACAATGAGCAGTTCTTC. It encodes CASSTHRGKQAGGGYNEQFF.

The table lists this clonotype with many counts. This rearrangement joins TRBV6-2 or TRBV6-3 to TRBJ2-5, with D maybe TRBD2 (5 bases). Trimming took 3 bases from V and 3 from J, leaving 17 bases between them. This CDR3 contains 16 residues. The V gene's germline CDR1 is MNHEY and CDR2 SVGEGT. The CDR3 sequence: CASSYVRAPMKETQYF. The CDR3 bases are TGTGCCAGCAGTTATGTGAGGGCACCCATGAAAGAGACCCAGTACTTC.

This clonotype was seen ten or more times. The chain couples TRBV6-2 or TRBV6-3 to TRBJ2-2; D is uncertain. Trimming took off 0 bases at V and 6 bases at J, with 11 bases between the two ends. This CDR3 is 15 amino acids long. The germline gives CDR1 MNHEY, CDR2 SVGEGT. CDR3 sequence: CASSYSIAGAGELFF. The CDR3 region has the DNA TGTGCCAGCAGTTACTCCATTGCTGGGGCCGGGGAGCTGTTTTTT.

CDR3 protein: CASSISGAGVTGELFF. The CDR3 region has the DNA TGTGCCAGTAGTATCAGTGGGGCAGGGGTTACCGGGGAGCTGTTTTTT. The chain recombines TRBV19 with TRBJ2-2, with TRBD1 as a possible D gene (6 bases). Between the trimmed V and J ends, which lost 3 bases and 5 bases, there was a span of 16 bases. Looked up from germline, CDR1 is LNHDA and CDR2 is SQIVND (reference sequence). The CDR3 has 16 residues.

This clonotype was detected many times. The chain recombines TRBV7-2 with TRBJ2-1; 8 nucleotides align to TRBD2. Per the germline V gene, CDR1 is SGHTA and CDR2 is FQGNSA. Trimming at V came to 4 bases and at J to 4 bases, leaving 6 bases not matched to a gene. The CDR3 has 15 amino acids. The CDR3, as DNA: TGTGCCAGCAGCTCATCCGGGACTAGGTACAATGAGCAGTTCTTC. Translated, it gives CASSSSGTRYNEQFF.

This clonotype has only a few counts. V and J are TRBV25-1 and TRBJ1-2; the D gene is possibly TRBD1 (6 bases). CDR3 size: 15 residues. From germline, CDR1 is MGHDK and CDR2 SYGVNS. V lost 1 base and J 2 bases, leaving 11 bases between the germline ends. Written as DNA, the CDR3 is TGTGCCAGCAGTGAATTAGGGGGGCAGAACTATGGCTACACCTTC. It is translated as CASSELGGQNYGYTF.

The chain combines TRBV9 with TRBJ1-5; a possible D gene is TRBD1 (6 bases). Germline V gene lookup returns CDR1 SGDLS and CDR2 YYNGEE. Trimming cost V 2 bases and J 7 bases, with 13 bases left between them. CDR3 size: 14 residues. The DNA for the CDR3 is TGTGCCAGCAGCGTGGAACCAGGGGCCCAGCCCCAGCATTTT. Translation: CASSVEPGAQPQHF. Full variable domain (missing parts from reference TRBV9 and TRBJ1-5): DSGVTQTPKHLITATGQRVTLRCSPRSGDLSVYWYQQSLDQGLQFLIQYYNGEERAKGNILERFSAQQFPDLHSELNLSSLELGDSALYFCASSVEPGAQPQHFGDGTRLSIL.

This clonotype was counted ten times or more. This chain uses TRBV2 with TRBJ1-5, with D perhaps TRBD1 (5 bases). Trimming pared 7 bases from V and 1 base from J, leaving 20 bases between. The length of the CDR3 is 17 residues. Germline lookup yields CDR1 SNHLY and CDR2 FYNNEI. The chain's CDR3 is CASKGQGRGLSNQPQHF. The CDR3 DNA is TGTGCCAGCAAGGGCCAGGGAAGAGGGCTGAGCAATCAGCCCCAGCATTTT. Together with reference TRBV2 and TRBJ1-5, the CDR3 gives the full variable domain: EPEVTQTPSHQVTQMGQEVILRCVPISNHLYFYWYRQILGQKVEFLVSFYNNEISEKSEIFDDQFSVERPDGSNFTLKIRSTKLEDSAMYFCASKGQGRGLSNQPQHFGDGTRLSIL.